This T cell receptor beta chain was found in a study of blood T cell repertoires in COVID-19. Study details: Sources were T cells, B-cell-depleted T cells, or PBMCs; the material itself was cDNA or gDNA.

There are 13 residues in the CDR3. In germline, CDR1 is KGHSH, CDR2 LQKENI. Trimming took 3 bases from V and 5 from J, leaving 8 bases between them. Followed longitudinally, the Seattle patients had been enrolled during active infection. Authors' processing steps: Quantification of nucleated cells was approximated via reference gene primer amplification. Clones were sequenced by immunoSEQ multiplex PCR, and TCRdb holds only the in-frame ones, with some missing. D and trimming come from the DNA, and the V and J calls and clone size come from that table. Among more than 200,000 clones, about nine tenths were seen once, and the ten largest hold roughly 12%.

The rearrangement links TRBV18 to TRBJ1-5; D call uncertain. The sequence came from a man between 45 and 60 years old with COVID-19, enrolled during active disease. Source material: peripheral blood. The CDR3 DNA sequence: TGTGCCAGCTCACCGACTCTTGATCAGCCCCAGCATTTT. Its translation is CASSPTLDQPQHF.